Below, 20 T cell receptor beta chains from the same sample are listed, as sequenced in a study of Ad26.COV2.S vaccination and SARS-CoV-2 variants. Documented treatment: roughly 18 received Ad26.COV2.S at low or high dose, single or two shots; 5 received placebo; per-sample allocation not given. Vaccine and placebo recipients were sampled on day 63 after the first injection. TCRdb's table, derived via immunoSEQ multiplex PCR, lists solely in-frame clones and lacks some. The table includes about 680,000 clones, 89% detected once. This sample comprised peripheral blood, obtained in a trial of Ad26.COV2.S vaccine versus placebo. The source of these receptors is a person aged 18-65 years who received the Ad26.COV2.S COVID-19 vaccine or a placebo.

This CDR3 is CASSPTAGANYGYTF. The DNA of the CDR3 is TGTGCCAGCAGCCCGACGGCAGGGGCAAACTATGGCTACACCTTC. The gene calls are TRBV5-5 and TRBJ1-2, with D perhaps matching TRBD1 (6 bases). CDR1 and CDR2 (germline): SGHKS, YYEKEE (reference sequence). This CDR3 comprises 15 residues. V shed 4 bases and J shed 2 bases, with 15 bases lying between them.

The chain couples TRBV5-1 to TRBJ2-5; 7 bases line up with TRBD1. Unmatched junction bases numbered 10, after V lost 4 bases and J lost 4 bases. The CDR3 spans 15 residues. The germline V gene encodes CDR1 SGHRS and CDR2 YFSETQ. The CDR3 loop is CASSPREGAGETQYF. The CDR3 nucleotides read TGCGCCAGCAGCCCCCGTGAGGGGGCGGGAGAGACCCAGTACTTC.

The chain combines TRBV5-5 with TRBJ2-7, with TRBD1 matching over 7 bases. The CDR3 length is 15 residues. The germline V gene encodes CDR1 SGHKS and CDR2 YYEKEE (reference sequence). V lost 2 bases and J lost 5; bases outside the gene matches: 10. CDR3: CASSFQTGRGNEQYF. In nucleotides, the CDR3 is TGTGCCAGCAGCTTTCAGACAGGGAGAGGTAACGAGCAGTACTTC.

This clone was seen a single time. An end of the junction does not agree with germline; a read error may underlie this. The chain couples TRBV11-2 to TRBJ2-7; D not certain. Germline lookup yields CDR1 SGHAT and CDR2 FQNNGV. The CDR3 is 12 amino acids. CDR3 residues: CASSLELIGTTF. The DNA for the CDR3 is TGTGCCAGCAGCTTAGAGTTGATCGGCACTACGTTC.

The chain has TRBV2 and TRBJ1-2; 10 nucleotides align to TRBD1. This CDR3 contains 15 residues. J gave up 3 bases and V 1 base, and 2 bases lay outside the gene matches. The germline V gene has CDR1 SNHLY and CDR2 FYNNEI. The CDR3 bases are TGTGCCAGCAGTGAAGAGACAGGGGGCCACTATGGCTACACCTTC. Protein sequence: CASSEETGGHYGYTF.

The J gene is TRBJ1-6, the V gene TRBV6-5; no firm D call. This CDR3 contains 14 residues. Trimming pared 4 bases from V and 9 bases from J, leaving 13 bases between. Germline V gene lookup returns CDR1 MNHEY and CDR2 SVGAGI. The CDR3 loop is CASSWTDAGSPLHF. The CDR3 DNA is TGTGCCAGCAGTTGGACTGATGCGGGTTCACCCCTCCACTTT.

The chain combines TRBV7-2 with TRBJ2-2; the D is unclear. Trimming removed 1 base at V and 6 bases at J, with 9 bases between. This CDR3 contains 14 residues. Looked up from germline, CDR1 is SGHTA and CDR2 is FQGNSA. CDR3 residues: CASSLGFNPGELFF. CDR3 DNA sequence: TGTGCCAGCAGCTTAGGTTTCAACCCCGGGGAGCTGTTTTTT.

In the case of this clone: The junction shows a germline mismatch at one end, possibly a read error. The V and J genes are TRBV4-1 and TRBJ1-4; 8 bases fit TRBD1. There are 15 residues in the CDR3. The germline V gene encodes CDR1 MGHRA and CDR2 YSYEKL. The CDR3 is CASSSWTGTNEKLFF. The CDR3 region has the DNA TGCGCCAGCAGTTCTTGGACAGGGACTAATGAGAAACTGTTTTTT.

The chain combines TRBV13 with TRBJ2-7; 12 bases are shared with TRBD1. J gave up 6 bases and V 3 bases, and 12 bases lay outside the gene matches. The CDR3 consists of 17 residues. Germline-derived CDR1 and CDR2 are PRHDT and FYEKMQ (reference sequence). CDR3 protein: CASSFGSGDRGLSEQYF. As DNA, the CDR3 is TGTGCCAGCAGCTTCGGGTCCGGGGACAGGGGGCTCTCCGAGCAGTACTTC.

As DNA, the CDR3 is TGTGCCACCAGCCCGACAGGGCGCACCGGGGAGCTGTTTTTT. Translated, it gives CATSPTGRTGELFF. V gene TRBV24-1 combines with J gene TRBJ2-2; 7 nucleotides align to TRBD1. Germline V gene data show CDR1 as KGHDR and CDR2 as SFDVKD. The CDR3 length is 14 residues. Trimming at V came to 7 bases and at J to 4 bases, leaving 5 bases not matched to a gene.

V usage is TRBV7-2 and J usage is TRBJ1-2; 9 nucleotides line up with TRBD1. CDR3 length: 14 amino acids. Per the germline V gene, CDR1 is SGHTA and CDR2 is FQGNSA. J was trimmed by 4 bases and V by 6 bases; bases with no gene match: 6. The CDR3 is CASRPGQGGYGYTF. Written as DNA, the CDR3 is TGTGCCAGCAGACCGGGACAGGGAGGCTATGGCTACACCTTC.

In this sample, this clone turned up once. The CDR3 sequence is CAWSARTASNTGELFF. CDR3 DNA sequence: TGTGCCTGGAGTGCTCGGACAGCCTCGAACACCGGGGAGCTGTTTTTT. The chain has TRBV30 and TRBJ2-2; D may be TRBD1 (6 bases). Germline assignment: CDR1 GTSNPN and CDR2 SVGIG (reference sequence). This CDR3 is built from 16 residues. The V gene lost 1 base and the J gene lost 0 bases, with 12 bases spanning the gap. Complete variable domain (other parts from reference TRBV30 and TRBJ2-2): SQTIHQWPATLVQPVGSPLSLECTVEGTSNPNLYWYRQAAGRGLQLLFYSVGIGQISSEVPQNLSASRPQDRQFILSSKKLLLSDSGFYLCAWSARTASNTGELFFGEGSRLTVL.

The V call is TRBV2, the J call TRBJ2-7, with D tentatively TRBD1 or TRBD2 (5 bases each). Germline V gene lookup returns CDR1 SNHLY and CDR2 FYNNEI. The CDR3 is 12 amino acids. V lost 8 bases, J lost 3 bases, and 11 bases lay in between. CDR3 sequence reads: CASGDQSYEQYF. CDR3 in DNA: TGTGCCAGCGGGGACCAGAGCTACGAGCAGTACTTC.

J is TRBJ2-7 and V is TRBV19, with 7 bases aligning to TRBD2. Germline V gene lookup returns CDR1 LNHDA and CDR2 SQIVND (reference sequence). V was clipped by 7 bases and J by 0 bases; unmatched bases: 6. This CDR3 is built from 14 residues. The CDR3 spells CASKSSGSSYEQYF. The CDR3 DNA reads as TGTGCCAGTAAGTCTAGCGGAAGCTCCTACGAGCAGTACTTC.

J is TRBJ1-6 and V is TRBV9, with D uncertain. V dropped 0 bases and J dropped 10 bases, with 8 bases sitting between them. The germline CDR1 and CDR2 sequences are SGDLS and YYNGEE. This CDR3 spans 13 amino acids. DNA for the CDR3: TGTGCCAGCAGCGTAGGGGCCCTATCACCCCTCCACTTT. It yields the protein CASSVGALSPLHF.

This clone has more than one count but fewer than ten. The genes are TRBV20-1 and TRBJ1-1; D might be TRBD1 (5 bases). The ends were cut back, 3 bases at V and 4 bases at J, with 15 bases in the middle. Germline V gene lookup returns CDR1 DFQATT and CDR2 SNEGSKA (reference sequence). This CDR3 region has 14 residues. The CDR3 nucleotides are TGCAGTGCTAGTGAGGGGCGGACACTCACTGAAGCTTTCTTT. Protein sequence: CSASEGRTLTEAFF.

This chain uses TRBV7-9 with TRBJ1-4; no reliable D call. The germline V and J ends were trimmed by 2 bases and 7 bases, with 11 bases remaining between them. The CDR3 is 14 amino acids. Germline loops: CDR1 SEHNR, CDR2 FQNEAQ (reference sequence). In DNA form, the CDR3 reads TGTGCCAGCAGCTTAAACCCAGAAGGTGAAAAACTGTTTTTT. This sequence encodes CASSLNPEGEKLFF.

V is TRBV6-6 and J is TRBJ2-5; the match to TRBD2 covers 10 bases. The CDR3 loop spans 16 amino acids. Germline CDR1 is MNHNY and CDR2 is SVGAGI (reference sequence). V gave up 6 bases and J gave up 1 base; unmatched junction bases: 8. In nucleotides, the CDR3 is TGTGCCAGCAGCAAAGCGGGGGGGCCCCTCCAAGAGACCCAGTACTTC. Encoded protein: CASSKAGGPLQETQYF.

The chain combines TRBV6-6 with TRBJ2-1; 14 nucleotides line up with TRBD2. The CDR3 has 17 residues. V lost 5 bases and J lost 8; bases outside the gene matches: 11. The germline V gene has CDR1 MNHNY and CDR2 SVGAGI (reference sequence). CDR3 DNA sequence: TGTGCCAGCAGTCCCCGACTAGCGGGAGGGCCCATAGATGAGCAGTTCTTC. Translated: CASSPRLAGGPIDEQFF.

This CDR3 is CASSSPTLAGVANEQFF. The CDR3 coding sequence is TGTGCCAGCAGTTCGCCCACACTAGCGGGAGTTGCCAATGAGCAGTTCTTC. The rearrangement uses TRBV27 and TRBJ2-1; 11 nucleotides agree with TRBD2. There are 17 residues in the CDR3. The J segment lost 6 bases and the V segment lost 4 bases, leaving 11 bases of the junction unmatched. Germline assignment: CDR1 MNHEY and CDR2 SMNVEV (reference sequence).